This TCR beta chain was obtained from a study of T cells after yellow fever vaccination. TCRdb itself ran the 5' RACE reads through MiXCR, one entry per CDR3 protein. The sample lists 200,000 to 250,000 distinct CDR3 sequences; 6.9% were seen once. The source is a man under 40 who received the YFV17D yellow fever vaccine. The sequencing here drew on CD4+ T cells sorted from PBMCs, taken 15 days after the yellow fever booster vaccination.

The CDR3: CASSSGDPGGYNEQFF. The CDR3 DNA is TGTGCCAGCAGCTCCGGGGACCCTGGGGGCTACAATGAGCAGTTCTTC. V is TRBV7-3 and J is TRBJ2-1, with D perhaps assigned TRBD1 or TRBD2 (5 bases each). The V and J ends lost 4 bases and 3 bases respectively, with 16 bases between them. Germline loops: CDR1 SGHTA, CDR2 FQGTGA. CDR3 length: 16 amino acids.